This is a list of T cell receptor beta chains from one sample in a study of shared clonotypes between healthy human individuals. This table comes from immunoSEQ multiplex PCR, and its TCRdb copy is limited to in-frame clones, with some not included. The sample comprises some 2,000,000 clones, approximately 96% of which are singletons, and roughly 0.13% rests with the top ten. Sequences were obtained from naive CD4+ T cells sorted from blood. These TCRs come from a man between 18 and 35 years old in good health. CDR3s include the opening cysteine and the closing phenylalanine or tryptophan. The D gene is left open where the match is weak. Only part of the rows carry a size: once, few, many, or a class if the clone is expanded.

abundance,v_gene,d_gene,j_gene,CDR3nt,CDR3aa
once,TRBV5-1,-,TRBJ2-7,TGCGCCAGCAGCCGAGTCCGGGACTCCGTTTCCTACGAGCAGTACTTC,CASSRVRDSVSYEQYF
-,TRBV7-9,TRBD1,TRBJ2-2,TGTGCCAGCAGCCGGACAGGGAGCACCGGGGAGCTGTTTTTT,CASSRTGSTGELFF
-,TRBV27,-,TRBJ2-1,TGTGCCAGCAGTTTAAAGGTGGGTTCAGGAGTCAATGAGCAGTTCTTC,CASSLKVGSGVNEQFF
once,TRBV6-6,TRBD2,TRBJ2-5,TGTGCCAGCAGTTCGGGACTAGCGGGAACTCCAGAGACCCAGTACTTC,CASSSGLAGTPETQYF
-,TRBV6-5,-,TRBJ2-7,TGTGCCAGCAGTTACTTACAGGGATACGAGCAGTACTTC,CASSYLQGYEQYF
-,TRBV4-1,TRBD1,TRBJ1-4,TGCGCCAGCAGGGGGGGACAGGGGGCGTTTCGGGAGGAAAAACTGTTTTTT,CASRGGQGAFREEKLFF
-,TRBV5-6,-,TRBJ2-7,TGTGCCAGCAGCTCGCCTGGGGCGCCCCCCGGCAACTACGAGCAGTACTTC,CASSSPGAPPGNYEQYF
-,TRBV5-6,TRBD2,TRBJ2-7,TGTGCCAGCAGCTCCCCCACGACTAGCGGGAATTACGAGCAGTACTTC,CASSSPTTSGNYEQYF
few,TRBV28,TRBD1,TRBJ1-6,TGTGCCAGCGGGACAGGGGGTTTGCGGTCACCCCTCCACTTT,CASGTGGLRSPLHF
-,TRBV27,TRBD1,TRBJ1-6,TGTGCCAGCACCATAAGGGGGACAGGGAATTCACCCCTCCACTTT,CASTIRGTGNSPLHF
-,TRBV9,-,TRBJ2-7,TGTGCCAGCAGCGCAGACGGACAGACAGCCTCCTACGAGCAGTACTTC,CASSADGQTASYEQYF
-,TRBV7-9,TRBD1,TRBJ1-5,TGTGCCAGCAGTCATGGACAGGGTCTGGAGCCCCAGCATTTT,CASSHGQGLEPQHF
-,TRBV11-2,-,TRBJ1-1,TGTGCCAGCAGCTCGATACGGACATCAGGCCCCATCATGAACACTGAAGCTTTCTTT,CASSSIRTSGPIMNTEAFF
-,TRBV19,TRBD1,TRBJ2-5,TGTGCCAGTAGCCGACAGGGGGCATACCAAGAGACCCAGTACTTC,CASSRQGAYQETQYF
once,TRBV27,-,TRBJ1-2,TGTGCCAGCAGTTCTCTGGGGGCAGAACAGGGCTATGGCTACACCTTC,CASSSLGAEQGYGYTF
once,TRBV7-2,-,TRBJ2-1,TGTGCCAGCAGCTTGAGCGAGGGCTCCTACAATGAGCAGTTCTTC,CASSLSEGSYNEQFF
-,TRBV10-3,TRBD2,TRBJ2-2,TGTGCCATCAGGGAACTAGCGGGAGGGCCCGACACCGGGGAGCTGTTTTTT,CAIRELAGGPDTGELFF
once,TRBV7-2,-,TRBJ2-7,TGTGCCAGCAGCTCCCGCCGAAGCTCCTACGAGCAGTACTTC,CASSSRRSSYEQYF
-,TRBV5-1,-,TRBJ2-2,TGCGCCAGCAGCTGGGGTGGTAGAACGAGGAACACCGGGGAGCTGTTTTTT,CASSWGGRTRNTGELFF
-,TRBV6-1,-,TRBJ1-5,TGTGCCAGCAGTGAAGAGGTTAATCAGCCCCAGCATTTT,CASSEEVNQPQHF
-,TRBV7-3,TRBD1,TRBJ2-3,TGTGCCAGCAGCTTAACCGGGACAGGAGCCGGCACAGATACGCAGTATTTT,CASSLTGTGAGTDTQYF
-,TRBV9,-,TRBJ2-3,TGTGCCAGCAGCGTAGCCAGGGGCGTCGGCACAGATACGCAGTATTTT,CASSVARGVGTDTQYF
-,TRBV7-2,-,TRBJ2-3,TGTGCCAGCAGCTTAACAGGGTACGGCACAGATACGCAGTATTTT,CASSLTGYGTDTQYF
-,TRBV10-3,-,TRBJ1-1,TGTGCCATCAGTCCGGGGACAACGAACACTGAAGCTTTCTTT,CAISPGTTNTEAFF
once,TRBV7-2,TRBD2,TRBJ2-1,TGTGCCAGCAGCCCCGGACTAGCTCGTAATGAGCAGTTCTTC,CASSPGLARNEQFF
-,TRBV2,-,TRBJ1-6,TGTGCCAGCAGTGAAGCGGTCTTCAGGGAGGTCCCCTATAATTCACCCCTCCACTTT,CASSEAVFREVPYNSPLHF
-,TRBV4-1,TRBD2,TRBJ2-7,TGCGCCAGCAGCCAAGATGTTTCTAGCGGGGGGGCCTACGAGCAGTACTTC,CASSQDVSSGGAYEQYF
-,TRBV14,-,TRBJ1-2,TGTGCCAGCAGCCAGGAGCTTAACTATGGCTACACCTTC,CASSQELNYGYTF
-,TRBV10-1,-,TRBJ1-1,TGCGCCAGCAGCCCTCGGACCGCTAGTGAAGCTTTCTTT,CASSPRTASEAFF
-,TRBV10-3,-,TRBJ2-7,TGTGCCATCAGTGATGACGGACGGCCGTCCTACGAGCAGTACTTC,CAISDDGRPSYEQYF
-,TRBV28,-,TRBJ1-1,TGTGCCAGCAGCTTATCGGTGAACACTGAAGCTTTCTTT,CASSLSVNTEAFF
-,TRBV30,-,TRBJ1-5,TGTGCCTGGGCGGGACGAAGTGTTAGCAATCAGCCCCAGCATTTT,CAWAGRSVSNQPQHF
-,TRBV6-1,-,TRBJ1-5,TGTGCCAGCACCCTAATCGAAGATAGCAATCAGCCCCAGCATTTT,CASTLIEDSNQPQHF
-,TRBV27,TRBD1,TRBJ2-2,TGTGCCAGCAGCGGGGACAGGCCGAACACCGGGGAGCTGTTTTTT,CASSGDRPNTGELFF
-,TRBV5-1,-,TRBJ1-5,TGCGCCAGCAGCTTGGATGGCAATAGCAATCAGCCCCAGCATTTT,CASSLDGNSNQPQHF
-,TRBV6-5,-,TRBJ1-3,TGTGCCAGCAGCCGAGATTTCTCTGGAAACACCATATATTTT,CASSRDFSGNTIYF
-,TRBV9,TRBD2,TRBJ2-2,TGTGCCAGCAGTATTAGCGGGGGCCTCACCGGGGAGCTGTTTTTT,CASSISGGLTGELFF
-,TRBV4-2,-,TRBJ2-3,TGTGCCAGCAGCCAAGACCGAGCGGCAGGGACAGATACGCAGTATTTT,CASSQDRAAGTDTQYF
-,TRBV28,-,TRBJ1-3,TGTGCCAGCAGTTTCGCAGGTAGAGACTCTGGAAACACCATATATTTT,CASSFAGRDSGNTIYF
-,TRBV5-1,TRBD1,TRBJ2-2,TGCGCCAGCAGCGAGACTTCAGGGGGCGGTGGGGAGCTGTTTTTT,CASSETSGGGGELFF
-,TRBV25-1,-,TRBJ2-1,TGTGCCAGCAGTGGACCGGGACTGGGTACCGAAGGGCAGTTCTTC,CASSGPGLGTEGQFF
once,TRBV11-2,-,TRBJ2-4,TGTGCCAGCAGCTTAGATGGGCAGGGTATATACATTCAGTACTTC,CASSLDGQGIYIQYF
-,TRBV27,-,TRBJ1-5,TGTGCCAGCAGACAGGGACCTAGCAATCAGCCCCAGCATTTT,CASRQGPSNQPQHF
-,TRBV5-1,-,TRBJ1-1,TGCGCCAGCAGTCAGGGATGGAACACTGAAGCTTTCTTT,CASSQGWNTEAFF